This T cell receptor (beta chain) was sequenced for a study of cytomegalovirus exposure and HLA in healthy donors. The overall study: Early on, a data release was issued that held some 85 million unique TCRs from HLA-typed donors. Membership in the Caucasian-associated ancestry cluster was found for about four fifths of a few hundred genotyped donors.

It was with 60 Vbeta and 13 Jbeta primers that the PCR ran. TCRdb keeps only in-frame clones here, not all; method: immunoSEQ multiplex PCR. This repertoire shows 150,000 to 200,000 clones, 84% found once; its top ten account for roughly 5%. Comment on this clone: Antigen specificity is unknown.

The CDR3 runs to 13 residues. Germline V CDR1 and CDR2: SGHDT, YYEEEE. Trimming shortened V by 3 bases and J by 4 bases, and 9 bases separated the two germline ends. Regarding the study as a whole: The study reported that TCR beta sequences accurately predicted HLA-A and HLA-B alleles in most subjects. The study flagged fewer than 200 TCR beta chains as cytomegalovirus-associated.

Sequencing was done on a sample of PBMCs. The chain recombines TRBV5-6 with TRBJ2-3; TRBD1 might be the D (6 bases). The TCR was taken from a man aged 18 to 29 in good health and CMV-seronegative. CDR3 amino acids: CASSSQGPDTQYF. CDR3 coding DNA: TGTGCCAGCAGCTCCCAGGGGCCAGATACGCAGTATTTT. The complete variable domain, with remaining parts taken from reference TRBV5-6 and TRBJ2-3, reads DAGVTQSPTHLIKTRGQQVTLRCSPKSGHDTVSWYQQALGQGPQFIFQYYEEEERQRGNFPDRFSGHQFPNYSSELNVNALLLGDSALYLCASSSQGPDTQYFGPGTRLTVL.